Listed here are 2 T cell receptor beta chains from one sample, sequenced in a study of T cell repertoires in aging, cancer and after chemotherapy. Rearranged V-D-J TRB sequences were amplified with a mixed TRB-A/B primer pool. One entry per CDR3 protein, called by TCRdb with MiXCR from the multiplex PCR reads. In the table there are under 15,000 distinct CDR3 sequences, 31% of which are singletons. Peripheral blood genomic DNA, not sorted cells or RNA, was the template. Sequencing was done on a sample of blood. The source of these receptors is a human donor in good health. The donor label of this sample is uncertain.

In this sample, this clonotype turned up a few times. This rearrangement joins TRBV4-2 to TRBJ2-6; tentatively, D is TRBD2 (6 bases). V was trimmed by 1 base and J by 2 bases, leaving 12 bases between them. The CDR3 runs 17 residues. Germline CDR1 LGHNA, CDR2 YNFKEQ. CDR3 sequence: CASSQGDSPTGANVLTF. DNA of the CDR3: TGTGCCAGCAGCCAAGGGGACTCTCCTACTGGGGCCAACGTCCTGACTTTC.

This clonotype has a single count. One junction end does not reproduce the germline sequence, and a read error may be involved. CDR3 loop: CASSPGGTQSSEQYF. The CDR3 DNA reads TGTGCCAGCAGTCCCGGAGGGACTCAGTCCTCCGAGCAGTACTTC. This sequence joins TRBV6-5 and TRBJ2-7, with D perhaps TRBD2 (6 bases). The germline gives CDR1 MNHEY, CDR2 SVGAGI. The length of the CDR3 is 15 residues.